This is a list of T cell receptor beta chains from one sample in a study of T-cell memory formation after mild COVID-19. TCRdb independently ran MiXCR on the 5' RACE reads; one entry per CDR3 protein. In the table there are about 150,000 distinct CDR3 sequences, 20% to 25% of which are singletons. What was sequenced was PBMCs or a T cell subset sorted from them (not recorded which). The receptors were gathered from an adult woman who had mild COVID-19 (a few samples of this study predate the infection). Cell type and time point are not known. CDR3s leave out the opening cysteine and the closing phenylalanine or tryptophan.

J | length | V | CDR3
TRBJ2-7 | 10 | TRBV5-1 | ASSFDTYEQY
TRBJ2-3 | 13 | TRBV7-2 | ASSSPYGAADTQY
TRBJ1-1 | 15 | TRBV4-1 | ASSQDFNRDSNTEAF
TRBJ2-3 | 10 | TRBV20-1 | SARQSGDTQY
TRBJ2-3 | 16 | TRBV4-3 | ASSQDRAEVAGRDTQY
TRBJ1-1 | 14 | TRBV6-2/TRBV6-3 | ASTLLVWELNTEAF
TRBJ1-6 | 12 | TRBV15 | ATSREVGGSPLH
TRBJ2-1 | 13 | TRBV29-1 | SVEGGPSSYNEQF
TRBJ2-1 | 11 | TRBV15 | ATSSVTHNEQF
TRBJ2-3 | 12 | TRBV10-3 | ATLIDSGTDTQY
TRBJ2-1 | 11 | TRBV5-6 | ASSPDRLDEQF
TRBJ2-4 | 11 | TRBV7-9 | ASSLSGENIQY
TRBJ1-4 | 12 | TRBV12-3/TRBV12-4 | ASSLGGGREKLF
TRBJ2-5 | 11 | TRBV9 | ASSIIAGETQY
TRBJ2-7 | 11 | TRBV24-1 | ATSDDGRSEQY
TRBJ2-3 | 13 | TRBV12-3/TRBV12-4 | ASIPGLAGYDTQY
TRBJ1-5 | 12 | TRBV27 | ASSFGGFNQPQH
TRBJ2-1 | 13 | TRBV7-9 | ASSAQGAPYNEQF
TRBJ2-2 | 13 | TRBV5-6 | ASSLVAADTGELF
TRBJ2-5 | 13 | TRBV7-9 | ASSSPYSGQETQY
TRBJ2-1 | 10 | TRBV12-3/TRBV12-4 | ASSPYPNEQF
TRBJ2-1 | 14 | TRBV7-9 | ASSSITPPGIVEQF
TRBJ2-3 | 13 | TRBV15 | ATSLTTDSTDTQY
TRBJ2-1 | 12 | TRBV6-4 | ASSQDSHLNEQF
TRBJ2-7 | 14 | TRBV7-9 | ASSPSGGRQLYEQY
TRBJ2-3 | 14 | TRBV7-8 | ASSPWTVEVTDTQY
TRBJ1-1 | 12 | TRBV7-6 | ASSLGQGKTEAF
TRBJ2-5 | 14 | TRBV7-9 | ASSPLAGGFQETQY
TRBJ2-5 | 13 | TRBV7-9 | ASSRLAGGRETQY
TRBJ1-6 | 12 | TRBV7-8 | ASSPRDRNSPLH
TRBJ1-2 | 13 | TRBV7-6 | ASSLDPGANYGYT
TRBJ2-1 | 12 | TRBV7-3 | ASSSGSGEGEQF
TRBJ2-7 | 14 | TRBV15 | ATSSPTLAGAGEQY
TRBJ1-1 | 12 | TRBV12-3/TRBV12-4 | ASSPSTGATEAF
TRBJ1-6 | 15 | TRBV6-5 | ASSYVGTGLFGSPLH
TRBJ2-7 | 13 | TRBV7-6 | ASSLSGTGTYEQY
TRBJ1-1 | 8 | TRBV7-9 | ASSSFEAF
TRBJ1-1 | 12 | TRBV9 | ASSVGRSNTEAF
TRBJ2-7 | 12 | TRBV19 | ASSAGLQFYEQY